This T cell receptor (beta chain) comes out of a study of long-term antiretroviral therapy in people with HIV. Prior to DNA extraction, the samples held about 0.95-10 million cryopreserved PBMC. Note on this clone: Its antigen is unidentified.

They ran version v3.0 of the immunoSEQ assay at survey level. The table came from immunoSEQ multiplex PCR; TCRdb's copy has only in-frame clones and leaves some out. Of tens of thousands of clones listed, around 96% are singletons. CDR3 length: 13 amino acids. V gave up 6 bases and J gave up 6 bases, with 12 bases separating them. CDR1 and CDR2 (germline): MNHEY, SVGAGI. Overall study results and limits: Researchers lacked any data on ART adherence, viral resistance or therapy changes.

V gene TRBV6-5 combines with J gene TRBJ2-1; D possibly corresponds to TRBD2 (5 bases). The sequences come from unsorted PBMCs, collected approximately 6.3 years after starting antiretroviral therapy. The sequence was collected from a man under 40 with HIV. The CDR3 DNA follows: TGTGCCAGCAGCCGGGCTGGGAGCAATGAGCAGTTCTTC. Its protein product is CASSRAGSNEQFF.